This passage covers 14 T cell receptor beta chains from one sample sequenced in a study of long-term antiretroviral therapy in people with HIV. Investigators performed immunoSEQ version v3.0 at survey level. The repertoire was sequenced with immunoSEQ multiplex PCR; TCRdb's copy has only in-frame clones and lacks some. The sample yields around 35,000 clones, 78% seen once. The sequencing here drew on unsorted PBMCs, taken 3.1 years after starting antiretroviral therapy. These receptors were taken from a woman between 45 and 65 years old with HIV.

The chain joins TRBV19 to TRBJ2-3, with TRBD1 as a possible D gene (6 bases). V lost 5 bases and J lost 1, with 13 bases in between. Looked up from germline, CDR1 is LNHDA and CDR2 is SQIVND (reference sequence). The CDR3 spans 15 residues. The DNA for the CDR3 is TGTGCCAGTAGTCGTGGGCAGGGGCGCACAGATACGCAGTATTTT. Its translation: CASSRGQGRTDTQYF.

This clone was found a few times. CDR3: CASTGTANYGYTF. The CDR3, as DNA: TGTGCCAGCACCGGGACTGCTAACTATGGCTACACCTTC. The chain couples TRBV2 to TRBJ1-2; tentatively, D is TRBD1 (5 bases). V lost 7 bases to trimming and J lost 0 bases, with 9 bases between them. Per germline, CDR1 SNHLY and CDR2 FYNNEI. There are 13 residues in the CDR3.

This sequence joins TRBV6-1 and TRBJ2-2; D is uncertain. The CDR3 consists of 13 residues. Between the trimmed V and J ends, which lost 6 bases and 9 bases, there was a span of 14 bases. Germline CDR1 reads MNHNS; CDR2 reads SASEGT. DNA of the CDR3: TGTGCCAGCAGCCCCAACTTGGTTCGGGAGCTGTTTTTT. Translation: CASSPNLVRELFF.

This clone came up a few times. The V call is TRBV5-1, the J call TRBJ1-1; D is ambiguous. Per germline, CDR1 SGHRS and CDR2 YFSETQ. The length of the CDR3 is 13 residues. Trimming took 2 bases from V and 2 from J, leaving 7 bases between them. The CDR3 is CASSFLLNTEAFF. The CDR3 DNA sequence: TGCGCCAGCAGCTTCTTACTTAACACTGAAGCTTTCTTT.

On this clone: Other DNA sequences in the same sample also yield this CDR3. This chain joins TRBV25-1 and TRBJ2-5; 12 bases align to TRBD2. V lost 4 bases and J lost 5; bases outside the gene matches: 5. The CDR3 is 15 amino acids. Germline-derived CDR1 and CDR2 are MGHDK and SYGVNS. CDR3 sequence: CASSAPSGGAETQYF. CDR3 sequence (DNA): TGTGCCAGCAGTGCCCCTAGCGGGGGGGCGGAGACCCAGTACTTC. Variable domain in full (rest from reference TRBV25-1 and TRBJ2-5): EADIYQTPRYLVIGTGKKITLECSQTMGHDKMYWYQQDPGMELHLIHYSYGVNSTEKGDLSSESTVSRIRTEHFPLTLESARPSHTSQYLCASSAPSGGAETQYFGPGTRLLVL.

The V call is TRBV27, the J call TRBJ1-4; D is unresolved. Per the germline V gene, CDR1 is MNHEY and CDR2 is SMNVEV (reference sequence). The germline V and J ends were trimmed by 1 base and 0 bases, with 3 bases remaining between them. This CDR3 has 14 amino acids. The CDR3 reads CASSLYATNEKLFF. The CDR3 DNA sequence: TGTGCCAGCAGTTTATATGCAACTAATGAAAAACTGTTTTTT.

This clone was detected once. V is TRBV10-3 and J is TRBJ2-2, with 11 bases matching TRBD2. The CDR3 loop spans 17 amino acids. Germline V gene data show CDR1 as ENHRY and CDR2 as SYGVKD. J lost 0 bases, V lost 11 bases, and 11 bases had no gene match. CDR3 in DNA: TGTGCCCTCGGGGGTAGCGGGGGGGTCTCGAACACCGGGGAGCTGTTTTTT. It is translated as CALGGSGGVSNTGELFF.

The rearrangement uses TRBV5-5 and TRBJ2-3; D possibly corresponds to TRBD2 (6 bases). V was cut by 0 bases and J by 0 bases, with 11 bases left in between. The germline V gene encodes CDR1 SGHKS and CDR2 YYEKEE (reference sequence). This CDR3 comprises 16 residues. CDR3 DNA: TGTGCCAGCAGCTTGGTCGCGGGGCTTAGCACAGATACGCAGTATTTT. Its protein product is CASSLVAGLSTDTQYF.

This rearrangement joins TRBV5-4 to TRBJ2-2, with TRBD1 matching 7 bases. CDR3 size: 14 residues. Germline loops: CDR1 SGHNT, CDR2 YYREEE (reference sequence). V lost 4 bases, J lost 5 bases, and 5 bases stayed unmatched. The chain's CDR3 is CASSRTGETGELFF. CDR3 nucleotide sequence: TGTGCCAGCAGCCGAACAGGGGAGACCGGGGAGCTGTTTTTT.

This clone came up a few times. The chain uses TRBV5-4 and TRBJ2-7; the D call may be TRBD1 or TRBD2 (6 bases each). Trimming cost V 1 base and J 2 bases, with 13 bases left between them. Germline CDR1 and CDR2: SGHNT and YYREEE (reference sequence). The CDR3 contains 15 residues. The CDR3 DNA follows: TGTGCCAGCAGCTTGATGGGGGGCGCTCCCTACGAGCAGTACTTC. It translates to CASSLMGGAPYEQYF.

This clone turned up a few times. This sequence joins TRBV5-1 and TRBJ1-6; 7 positions agree with TRBD1. The trim removed 1 base at V and 7 bases at J, leaving 8 bases unmatched. CDR3 size: 16 residues. Per germline, CDR1 SGHRS and CDR2 YFSETQ. CDR3 amino acids: CASSLTEGAGNSPLHF. In DNA form, the CDR3 reads TGCGCCAGCAGCTTGACCGAGGGGGCTGGGAATTCACCCCTCCACTTT.

A few counts support this clone. The rearrangement links TRBV7-9 to TRBJ2-7; the match to TRBD2 covers 8 bases. Germline loops: CDR1 SEHNR, CDR2 FQNEAQ (reference sequence). The CDR3 has 12 residues. The V segment lost 3 bases and the J segment 6 bases; nucleotides outside the gene matches: 1. The CDR3 loop is CASSFTSGEQYV. The CDR3 bases are TGTGCCAGCAGCTTCACTAGCGGCGAGCAGTACGTC.

The chain links TRBV27 to TRBJ2-1; D is possibly TRBD1 (6 bases). The CDR3 runs 13 residues. Per the germline V gene, CDR1 is MNHEY and CDR2 is SMNVEV (reference sequence). V was pared by 6 bases and J by 1 base, with 7 bases between. DNA for the CDR3: TGTGCCAGCAGAACAGGGTCCTACAATGAGCAGTTCTTC. Translation gives CASRTGSYNEQFF.

This clone was observed a single time. The V gene is TRBV6-1, the J gene TRBJ2-7, with D possibly matching TRBD1 (6 bases). Germline CDR1 is MNHNS and CDR2 is SASEGT. The germline V and J ends were trimmed by 0 bases and 3 bases, with 15 bases remaining between them. This CDR3 is 16 amino acids long. This chain's CDR3 is CASSEASRGLHYEQYV. CDR3 DNA sequence: TGTGCCAGCAGTGAAGCATCCAGGGGCCTACACTACGAGCAGTACGTC.